This paragraph covers one TCR beta chain sequence. Its antigen is still unknown. CDR1 and CDR2 (germline): MNHEY, SVGAGI. V shed 7 bases and J 2 bases; nucleotides not matched to a gene: 6. The CDR3 is made up of 14 amino acids. The repertoire was sequenced with immunoSEQ multiplex PCR; TCRdb's copy has only in-frame clones and lacks some. The sample lists around 70,000 clones; less than 85% were seen once. This sample was taken from a study of radiotherapy plus CTLA-4 blockade in lung cancer. Study outcomes and limitations: Early shifts in blood T cell clones, with interferon-beta, reportedly predicted response best. There was expansion of tumor-derived TCR clones in blood after radiotherapy plus ipilimumab.

V is TRBV6-5 and J is TRBJ1-2; TRBD1 matches 8 bases. This clonotype was sampled from a human donor with non-small cell lung cancer whose response to radiotherapy plus ipilimumab could not be evaluated. Some clones in this sample may be carry-over from other donors' samples. The sample was peripheral blood, taken from a patient treated with radiotherapy plus ipilimumab. CDR3 sequence (DNA): TGTGCCAGCACCTCCCGACAGGGGAACTATGGCTACACCTTC. Translation: CASTSRQGNYGYTF.